This paragraph reports one TCR beta chain. Data came from immunoSEQ multiplex PCR; TCRdb stores just in-frame clones and leaves some out. The top ten hold 6.5% to 7% of the sample, which has about 30,000 clones, 80% to 90% seen once. Germline assignment: CDR1 WSHSY and CDR2 SAAADI. CDR3 size: 14 residues. Trimming cost V 0 bases and J 6 bases, with 12 bases left between them. The record originates from a study of T cell changes during pregnancy in multiple sclerosis. The material sequenced was CD8+ T cells from peripheral blood mononuclear cells, taken in the second trimester of pregnancy. The rearrangement links TRBV10-2 to TRBJ2-7; D not resolved. This receptor was obtained from a female donor with multiple sclerosis, enrolled in a pregnancy study. CDR3: CASSESRRHGEQYF. As DNA, the CDR3 is TGCGCCAGCAGTGAGTCACGTAGACACGGCGAGCAGTACTTC.